This T cell receptor beta chain was recorded in a study of T cell changes during pregnancy in multiple sclerosis. Produced via immunoSEQ multiplex PCR; TCRdb's table is partial and in-frame only. The sample has more than 85,000 clones; more than 90% are singletons. The CDR3 has 12 residues. V was cut by 5 bases and J by 7 bases, with 12 bases left in between. Per the germline V gene, CDR1 is SQVTM and CDR2 is ANQGSEA. This clonotype was obtained from a female donor with multiple sclerosis, enrolled in a pregnancy study. The sample consisted of peripheral blood, taken in the second trimester of pregnancy. The chain has TRBV29-1 and TRBJ2-1, with D maybe TRBD2 (6 bases). CDR3 protein: CSVNPTSNEQFF. CDR3 in DNA: TGCAGCGTTAACCCGACTAGTAATGAGCAGTTCTTC.